The clone carrying this TCR beta chain has just a few counts. The data were obtained in a study of cytomegalovirus exposure and HLA in healthy donors. Generated by immunoSEQ multiplex PCR, the TCRdb table keeps only in-frame clones and is missing some. Of 150,000 or so clones in the sample, around nine tenths were seen once. The V end was cut by 3 bases, the J end by 1 base, with 10 bases between. CDR1 and CDR2 from the germline V gene are LNHDA and SQIVND (reference sequence). The CDR3 sequence is 14 residues long. Sequencing used PBMCs. The TCR sequence derives from a woman between 25 and 40 years old in good health and CMV-seronegative. The chain combines TRBV19 with TRBJ2-7, with a weak D call TRBD2 (6 bases). CDR3 sequence reads: CASSITGESYEQYF. The CDR3 DNA reads TGTGCCAGTAGTATTACGGGGGAGTCCTACGAGCAGTACTTC.